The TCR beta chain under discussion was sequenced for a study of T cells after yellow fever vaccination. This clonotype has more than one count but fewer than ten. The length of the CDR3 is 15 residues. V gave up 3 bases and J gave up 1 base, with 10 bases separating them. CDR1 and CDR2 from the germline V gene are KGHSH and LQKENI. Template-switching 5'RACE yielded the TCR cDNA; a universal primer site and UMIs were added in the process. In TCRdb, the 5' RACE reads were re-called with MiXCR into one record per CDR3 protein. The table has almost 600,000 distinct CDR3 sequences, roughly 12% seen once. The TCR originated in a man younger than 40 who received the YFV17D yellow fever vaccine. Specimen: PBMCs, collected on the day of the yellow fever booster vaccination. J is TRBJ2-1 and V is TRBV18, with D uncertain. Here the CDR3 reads CASSPAELSYNEQFF. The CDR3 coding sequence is TGTGCCAGCTCACCTGCCGAGTTATCCTACAATGAGCAGTTCTTC. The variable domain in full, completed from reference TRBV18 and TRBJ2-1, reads NAGVMQNPRHLVRRRGQEARLRCSPMKGHSHVYWYRQLPEEGLKFMVYLQKENIIDESGMPKERFSAEFPKEGPSILRIQQVVRGDSAAYFCASSPAELSYNEQFFGPGTRLTVL.